This TCR beta chain emerged from a study of T cell responses to AZD1222 COVID-19 vaccine. The study, taken as a whole, reports: Among the donors, most were white British and more were female, and clonal diversity was possibly underestimated. Scientists sampled the repertoires only once the peak T cell response had passed. Unmutated variant regions are reportedly the target of nearly half of TCRs that are spike-specific.

A remark on this clone: Antigen specificity is unknown.

Libraries were prepared by immunoSEQ multiplex PCR; TCRdb keeps only in-frame clonotypes and omits some of them. The table lists around 72,000 clones, 80% to 90% of them singletons, with less than 25% in the top ten. V trimming: 6 bases; J trimming: 5 bases; junction bases outside the gene matches: 9. Germline-derived CDR1 and CDR2 are LNHDA and SQIVND (reference sequence). This CDR3 comprises 14 residues. The chain has TRBV19 and TRBJ1-2; 7 positions agree with TRBD1. The starting material was peripheral blood, obtained on day 0 of AZD1222 vaccination. The source of this sequence is an adult in good health. The CDR3 DNA is TGTGCCAGTAGACCCAGGGACAGTCCTTATGGCTACACCTTC. Protein: CASRPRDSPYGYTF.